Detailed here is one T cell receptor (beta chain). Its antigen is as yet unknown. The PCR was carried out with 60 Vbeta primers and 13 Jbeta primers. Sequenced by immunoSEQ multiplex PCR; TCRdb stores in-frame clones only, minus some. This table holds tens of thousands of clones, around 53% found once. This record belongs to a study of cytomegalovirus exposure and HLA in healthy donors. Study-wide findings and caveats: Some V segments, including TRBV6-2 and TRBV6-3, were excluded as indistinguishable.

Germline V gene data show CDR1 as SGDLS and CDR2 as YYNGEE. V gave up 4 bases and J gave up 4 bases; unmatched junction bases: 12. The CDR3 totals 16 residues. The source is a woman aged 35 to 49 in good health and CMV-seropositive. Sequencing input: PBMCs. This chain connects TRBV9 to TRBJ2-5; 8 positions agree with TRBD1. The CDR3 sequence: CASSNTGQGRGETQYF. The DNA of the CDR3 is TGTGCCAGCAGCAACACCGGACAGGGTCGGGGAGAGACCCAGTACTTC.